Listed here is a single T cell receptor beta chain. Its antigen is undetermined. With constant-segment primers, 5'RACE yielded cDNA libraries of TCR alpha and TCR beta that carried sample barcodes and UMIs. A single record per CDR3 protein comes from TCRdb applying MiXCR to the 5' RACE reads. The sample has a few hundred thousand distinct CDR3 sequences; 24% are singletons. This sample is part of a study of T-cell memory formation after mild COVID-19. Per germline, CDR1 LGHNA and CDR2 YNFKEQ. The trim removed 3 bases at V and 2 bases at J, leaving 6 bases unmatched. CDR3 length equals 16 residues. Findings and caveats of the study: In pre-infection memory, a portion of responding clones appeared, which suggested that cross-reactive memory joined.

The sequenced sample consisted of PBMCs or a T cell subset sorted from them (not recorded which). The chain employs TRBV4-2 and TRBJ2-3; 9 positions agree with TRBD2. This receptor was identified in an adult woman who had mild COVID-19 (a few samples of this study predate the infection). Cell type and time point are not known. The CDR3: CASSHHLAGSTDTQYF. In nucleotides, the CDR3 is TGTGCCAGCAGCCATCACCTAGCGGGGTCCACAGATACGCAGTATTTT.